What follows are 24 T cell receptor beta chains derived from one specimen sequenced in a study of T cell changes during pregnancy in multiple sclerosis (dated by TCRdb to about 2019). Library preparation used the immunoSEQ multiplex PCR assay. Drawn from immuneACCESS, this table holds only the in-frame rearrangements with V and J called that TCRdb kept. Clones are partly lost; checked studies trace under half to an unresolved V gene and leave the rest unexplained. Present in this sample are 30,000 to 45,000 clones, roughly nine tenths of which were seen just once. The ten largest clones capture roughly 1.2% of the sample. Sample: peripheral blood, taken before pregnancy. These receptors all stem from a female donor with multiple sclerosis, enrolled in a pregnancy study.

This chain uses TRBV4-3 with TRBJ1-1, with D hard to call. V was pared by 0 bases and J by 2 bases, with 10 bases between. The CDR3 is 15 amino acids. Germline V gene lookup returns CDR1 LGHNA and CDR2 YSLEER. The CDR3 loop is CASSQELRFNTEAFF. In DNA, the CDR3 is TGCGCCAGCAGCCAAGAACTTAGATTTAACACTGAAGCTTTCTTT.

The CDR3 nucleotides read TGTGCCAGCTCCCGCCGGGACAGGGGGTCAGATACGCAGTATTTT. This gives the protein CASSRRDRGSDTQYF. The chain is built from TRBV27 and TRBJ2-3; 11 bases align to TRBD1. Germline V CDR1 and CDR2: MNHEY, SMNVEV (reference sequence). This CDR3 region has 15 residues. The V and J ends lost 8 bases and 4 bases, in that order; junction bases with no gene match: 8.

V and J are TRBV9 and TRBJ2-3; unclear D gene. V lost 6 bases and J 6 bases, leaving 17 bases between the germline ends. The germline gives CDR1 SGDLS, CDR2 YYNGEE. The CDR3 sequence is 14 residues long. In nucleotides, the CDR3 is TGTGCCAGCAATCAGGTCGGTTGGGTGGATACGCAGTATTTT. The encoded protein is CASNQVGWVDTQYF.

This chain links TRBV29-1 with TRBJ2-7; 11 bases line up with TRBD2. Trimming cost V 7 bases and J 3 bases; bases outside gene matches: 5. Germline loops: CDR1 SQVTM, CDR2 ANQGSEA. The CDR3 extends over 13 amino acids. The CDR3 DNA follows: TGCAGCGCCCTAGCGGGAGGTTTCTACGAGCAGTACTTC. This encodes CSALAGGFYEQYF.

The V gene is TRBV6-5, the J gene TRBJ1-4; 7 nucleotides match TRBD1. CDR1 and CDR2 from the germline V gene are MNHEY and SVGAGI. V trimming: 6 bases; J trimming: 6 bases; junction bases outside the gene matches: 4. CDR3 length: 13 amino acids. CDR3 sequence reads: CASRQGHYEKLFF. CDR3 DNA sequence: TGTGCCAGCAGACAGGGGCATTATGAAAAACTGTTTTTT.

The chain employs TRBV19 and TRBJ2-7, with a tentative D call TRBD1 (5 bases). CDR1 and CDR2 (germline): LNHDA, SQIVND (reference sequence). With 1 base removed from V and 2 bases from J, the gap between germline ends came to 9 bases. The CDR3 runs to 14 residues. Here the CDR3 reads CASSIGTGTYEQYF. CDR3 sequence (DNA): TGTGCCAGTAGTATAGGCACAGGAACCTACGAGCAGTACTTC.

This sequence joins TRBV5-1 and TRBJ1-3, with TRBD1 matching over 9 bases. The CDR3 has 17 amino acids. The V segment lost 3 bases and the J segment 0 bases; nucleotides outside the gene matches: 7. The germline gives CDR1 SGHRS, CDR2 YFSETQ. The CDR3 nucleotides are TGCGCCAGCAGCTCCGGGACAGGGCAAATCTCTGGAAACACCATATATTTT. It encodes CASSSGTGQISGNTIYF.

The DNA of the CDR3 is TGCGCCAGCAGCCAGGCAGTAACTAGCGGGAGTGGTTACGAGCAGTACTTC. It yields the protein CASSQAVTSGSGYEQYF. The rearrangement uses TRBV4-3 and TRBJ2-7, with TRBD2 matching 11 bases. Per the germline V gene, CDR1 is LGHNA and CDR2 is YSLEER. The CDR3 extends over 17 amino acids. After removal of 3 bases from V and 4 bases from J, the junction contained 11 bases not matched to a gene.

The chain carries TRBV6-5 and TRBJ1-1, with 7 positions matching TRBD1. The CDR3 has 15 residues. Trimming cost V 0 bases and J 3 bases; bases outside gene matches: 4. Germline V lookup: CDR1 MNHEY, CDR2 SVGAGI. In DNA, the CDR3 is TGTGCCAGCAGTTACTCGAGACAGGGAGACACTGAAGCTTTCTTT. Translation: CASSYSRQGDTEAFF.

V and J are TRBV7-9 and TRBJ2-7, with no clear D. Germline assignment: CDR1 SEHNR and CDR2 FQNEAQ (reference sequence). V lost 3 bases, J lost 0 bases, and 9 bases lay in between. CDR3 length equals 14 residues. The CDR3 is CASSFYGSSYEQYF. CDR3 DNA sequence: TGTGCCAGCAGCTTCTACGGGTCCTCCTACGAGCAGTACTTC.

The rearrangement joins TRBV7-9 to TRBJ2-3; 8 positions agree with TRBD1. Trimming removed 4 bases from V and 5 bases from J; junction bases left unmatched: 5. Germline lookup yields CDR1 SEHNR and CDR2 FQNEAQ (reference sequence). This CDR3 region has 14 residues. The CDR3 here is CASSWGQAGDTQYF. DNA for the CDR3: TGTGCCAGCAGCTGGGGACAGGCGGGAGATACGCAGTATTTT.

In its sample, this clone was seen a few times. The rearrangement joins TRBV2 to TRBJ2-5, with D unresolved. The V end lost 4 bases, the J end lost 2 bases, and 14 bases lay between the germline ends. The CDR3 sequence is 15 residues long. The germline gives CDR1 SNHLY, CDR2 FYNNEI. CDR3: CASSAPSAGQETQYF. The CDR3 bases are TGTGCCAGCAGTGCACCCAGCGCTGGACAAGAGACCCAGTACTTC.

V gene TRBV18 combines with J gene TRBJ2-3, with D possibly matching TRBD1 (6 bases). The CDR3 sequence is 13 residues long. Deletions cut 6 bases from V and 6 bases from J, with 13 bases between. Germline V gene lookup returns CDR1 KGHSH and CDR2 LQKENI. The CDR3 here is CASSPDSRDTQYF. The CDR3 coding sequence is TGTGCCAGCTCCCCGGACAGTCGGGATACGCAGTATTTT. Full variable domain (outside the CDR3, taken from reference TRBV18 and TRBJ2-3): NAGVMQNPRHLVRRRGQEARLRCSPMKGHSHVYWYRQLPEEGLKFMVYLQKENIIDESGMPKERFSAEFPKEGPSILRIQQVVRGDSAAYFCASSPDSRDTQYFGPGTRLTVL.

The V gene is TRBV19, the J gene TRBJ1-5, with a weak D call TRBD1 (5 bases). With 5 bases removed from V and 4 bases from J, the gap between germline ends came to 18 bases. The CDR3 is 16 residues long. Per germline, CDR1 LNHDA and CDR2 SQIVND (reference sequence). CDR3 amino acids: CASSSPLAGGNQPQHF. The CDR3 DNA reads TGTGCCAGTAGTTCTCCGCTGGCCGGGGGGAATCAGCCCCAGCATTTT.

V gene TRBV2 combines with J gene TRBJ1-5; no clear D gene. Deletions cut 6 bases from V and 5 bases from J, with 17 bases between. CDR3 length: 15 residues. Germline-derived CDR1 and CDR2 are SNHLY and FYNNEI. The CDR3 loop reads CASRDREGRDQPQHF. The CDR3 DNA sequence: TGTGCCAGCAGGGATAGAGAGGGAAGGGATCAGCCCCAGCATTTT.

The rearrangement uses TRBV7-8 and TRBJ1-2; possible D gene TRBD1, 6 bases. CDR1 is SGHVS, CDR2 FQNEAQ, per germline. The V end lost 4 bases, the J end lost 4 bases, and 10 bases lay between the germline ends. The CDR3 length is 13 residues. The CDR3 sequence: CASSSTGLYGYTF. DNA of the CDR3: TGTGCCAGCAGCTCGACAGGACTCTATGGCTACACCTTC.

The chain combines TRBV19 with TRBJ2-1; 14 bases line up with TRBD2. V shed 7 bases and J 3 bases; nucleotides not matched to a gene: 5. Looked up from germline, CDR1 is LNHDA and CDR2 is SQIVND (reference sequence). The CDR3 is 16 residues long. The CDR3 nucleotides are TGTGCCAGTAAGAAAGGACTAGCGGGAGGCTACAATGAGCAGTTCTTC. Encoded protein: CASKKGLAGGYNEQFF.

The chain is built from TRBV7-6 and TRBJ2-1; 13 bases fit TRBD2. J was trimmed by 12 bases and V by 5 bases; bases with no gene match: 13. CDR1 SGHVS and CDR2 FNYEAQ come from the germline V gene. The CDR3 is made up of 16 amino acids. Written as DNA, the CDR3 is TGTGCCAGCAGCCCACCGGGACTAGCGGGGCGAAGGAGGCAGTTCTTC. Translated: CASSPPGLAGRRRQFF. Looking up the rest from reference TRBV7-6 and TRBJ2-1 gives the full variable domain: GAGVSQSPRYKVTKRGQDVALRCDPISGHVSLYWYRQALGQGPEFLTYFNYEAQQDKSGLPNDRFSAERPEGSISTLTIQRTEQRDSAMYRCASSPPGLAGRRRQFFGPGTRLTVL.

The chain links TRBV29-1 to TRBJ2-5; TRBD1 agrees at 10 bases. Germline V CDR1 and CDR2: SQVTM, ANQGSEA. This CDR3 region has 13 residues. Trimming at V came to 7 bases and at J to 7 bases, leaving 9 bases not matched to a gene. The CDR3 region is CSAGTGDGGTQYF. The DNA for the CDR3 is TGCAGCGCCGGGACAGGGGATGGTGGGACCCAGTACTTC.

The chain links TRBV11-2 to TRBJ1-5; 10 bases match TRBD1. V lost 3 bases, J lost 8 bases, and 4 bases stayed unmatched. This CDR3 region has 14 residues. The germline V gene encodes CDR1 SGHAT and CDR2 FQNNGV. The CDR3 loop is CASSLTGGREPQHF. The CDR3 DNA sequence: TGTGCCAGCAGCTTGACAGGGGGCCGGGAGCCCCAGCATTTT.

A note on this clone: Other DNA sequences from this sample encode an identical CDR3 as well. The chain links TRBV6-1 to TRBJ2-1; 11 nucleotides match TRBD2. The V gene's germline CDR1 is MNHNS and CDR2 SASEGT. The CDR3 consists of 14 residues. The V gene end was trimmed by 4 bases and the J gene end by 6 bases; junction bases not matched to a gene: 2. The CDR3 DNA follows: TGTGCCAGCAGTGGGCTAGCGGGAGGCAATGAGCAGTTCTTC. This translates into CASSGLAGGNEQFF.

The chain couples TRBV5-1 to TRBJ2-5; D gene ambiguous. There are 15 residues in the CDR3. CDR1 is SGHRS, CDR2 YFSETQ, per germline. Trimming took 7 bases from V and 2 from J, leaving 18 bases between them. The CDR3 nucleotides are TGCGCCAGCGCCACCCGGCCGCGGAGTCAAGAGACCCAGTACTTC. Protein product: CASATRPRSQETQYF.

The V gene is TRBV2, the J gene TRBJ2-5, with D perhaps matching TRBD1 (6 bases). Per germline, CDR1 SNHLY and CDR2 FYNNEI. V lost 3 bases and J lost 2, with 10 bases in between. The CDR3 has 14 residues. CDR3 protein: CASSEDRQQETQYF. CDR3 DNA: TGTGCCAGCAGTGAGGACAGACAACAAGAGACCCAGTACTTC.

The chain carries TRBV5-6 and TRBJ2-1; the D is unclear. This CDR3 contains 13 residues. The V gene lost 4 bases and the J gene lost 8 bases, with 13 bases spanning the gap. The germline V gene encodes CDR1 SGHDT and CDR2 YYEEEE. The chain's CDR3 is CASSIRARYEQFF. The DNA of the CDR3 is TGTGCCAGCAGCATACGAGCTCGCTATGAGCAGTTCTTC.